These 32 T cell receptor beta chains originate from one sample sequenced in a study of T cell responses to AZD1222 COVID-19 vaccine. Repertoires were generated with immunoSEQ multiplex PCR, while TCRdb's copy carries only in-frame clones and drops some. The repertoire consists of some 80,000 clones, with 70% to 90% occurring once and the leading ten covering less than 12%. The sequenced sample was peripheral blood, obtained 28 days after the second dose of the MenACWY control vaccine. These receptors were obtained from an adult who received the MenACWY meningococcal vaccine as a control.

The chain links TRBV7-8 to TRBJ2-3; 7 bases are shared with TRBD2. The CDR3 length is 15 residues. CDR1 is SGHVS, CDR2 FQNEAQ, per germline. With 3 bases clipped from V and 0 bases from J, the junction kept 3 bases outside the gene matches. CDR3 protein: CASSFGGGSTDTQYF. The CDR3 nucleotides are TGTGCCAGCAGCTTCGGCGGGGGTAGCACAGATACGCAGTATTTT.

This clone was counted a single time. V gene TRBV7-2 combines with J gene TRBJ2-3, with a possible D match to TRBD1 (5 bases). CDR3 size: 17 residues. Germline loops: CDR1 SGHTA, CDR2 FQGNSA. The V end was cut by 2 bases, the J end by 1 base, with 16 bases between. CDR3 residues: CASSLRAAGQGTDTQYF. The CDR3 bases are TGTGCCAGCAGCTTAAGGGCCGCAGGGCAAGGCACAGATACGCAGTATTTT.

The chain recombines TRBV7-8 with TRBJ2-6, with D unresolved. Trimming removed 5 bases at V and 4 bases at J, with 18 bases between. The V gene's germline CDR1 is SGHVS and CDR2 FQNEAQ. The CDR3 has 17 residues. CDR3 sequence: CASSPEELSLGANVLTF. The CDR3 DNA reads TGTGCCAGCAGCCCCGAGGAGTTGAGCCTGGGGGCCAACGTCCTGACTTTC.

The chain employs TRBV5-1 and TRBJ1-1; possible D gene TRBD1, 6 bases. This CDR3 contains 15 residues. Per germline, CDR1 SGHRS and CDR2 YFSETQ. The V end lost 0 bases, the J end lost 3 bases, and 12 bases lay between the germline ends. As DNA, the CDR3 is TGCGCCAGCAGCTTGGACGGGGGGCGAGACACTGAAGCTTTCTTT. Amino acids: CASSLDGGRDTEAFF.

For this clone: The germline gene is not matched at one end of the junction; a read error may be the cause. The V call is TRBV7-2, the J call TRBJ2-1; 9 bases map to TRBD2. The germline gives CDR1 SGHTA, CDR2 FQGNSA. This CDR3 contains 15 residues. The CDR3 region is CASSLAAGGQNEQFF. DNA for the CDR3: TGTGCCAGCAGCCTAGCGGCGGGGGGGCAGAATGAGCAGTTCTTC.

This chain links TRBV5-1 with TRBJ2-1; tentative D call: TRBD1 (6 bases). The CDR3 consists of 15 residues. CDR1 and CDR2 (germline): SGHRS, YFSETQ. V lost 4 bases, J lost 9 bases, and 20 bases lay in between. CDR3 protein: CASSLQGIIEGEQFF. In nucleotides, the CDR3 is TGCGCCAGCAGCCTCCAGGGGATAATAGAGGGTGAGCAGTTCTTC.

This chain uses TRBV10-3 with TRBJ2-2, with 13 bases matching TRBD2. Germline V CDR1 and CDR2: ENHRY, SYGVKD. The CDR3 runs 17 residues. The V and J ends lost 8 bases and 0 bases, in that order; junction bases with no gene match: 6. CDR3 protein: CAIGTSGETTNTGELFF. The CDR3 DNA reads TGTGCCATCGGGACTAGCGGGGAGACTACGAACACCGGGGAGCTGTTTTTT.

This chain joins TRBV30 and TRBJ2-6; TRBD1 is a possible D gene (5 bases). Germline assignment: CDR1 GTSNPN and CDR2 SVGIG (reference sequence). The CDR3 sequence is 18 residues long. V was shortened by 4 bases and J by 0 bases, with 19 bases between the two germline ends. The CDR3 reads CAWTTKGAVSSGANVLTF. In nucleotides, the CDR3 is TGTGCCTGGACTACTAAAGGGGCCGTTAGCTCTGGGGCCAACGTCCTGACTTTC.

The chain joins TRBV5-1 to TRBJ2-5, with D unresolved. This CDR3 comprises 11 residues. The germline gives CDR1 SGHRS, CDR2 YFSETQ. With 0 bases removed from V and 3 bases from J, the gap between germline ends came to 0 bases. The CDR3 DNA sequence: TGCGCCAGCAGCTTGGAAGAGACCCAGTACTTC. Protein: CASSLEETQYF. Full variable domain (outside the CDR3, taken from reference TRBV5-1 and TRBJ2-5): KAGVTQTPRYLIKTRGQQVTLSCSPISGHRSVSWYQQTPGQGLQFLFEYFSETQRNKGNFPGRFSGRQFSNSRSEMNVSTLELGDSALYLCASSLEETQYFGPGTRLLVL.

This clone came up a few times. The chain carries TRBV19 and TRBJ1-1; tentative D call: TRBD1 (5 bases). The V gene's germline CDR1 is LNHDA and CDR2 SQIVND (reference sequence). V gave up 0 bases and J gave up 1 base, with 15 bases separating them. The CDR3 covers 17 residues. The CDR3 reads CASSIDFAGHRNTEAFF. CDR3 sequence (DNA): TGTGCCAGTAGTATAGACTTCGCCGGACACAGGAACACTGAAGCTTTCTTT.

In its sample, this clone was seen once. The chain recombines TRBV19 with TRBJ1-6, with D maybe TRBD1 (6 bases). The CDR3 loop spans 16 amino acids. Germline CDR1 is LNHDA and CDR2 is SQIVND (reference sequence). Trimming removed 3 bases at V and 7 bases at J, with 16 bases between. The CDR3 bases are TGTGCCAGTAGTATCGTGAAGGGGGTGAAGAATTCACCCCTCCACTTT. The encoded protein is CASSIVKGVKNSPLHF.

V is TRBV20-1 and J is TRBJ2-7, with D possibly matching TRBD1 (5 bases). Germline CDR1 reads DFQATT; CDR2 reads SNEGSKA (reference sequence). V lost 4 bases to trimming and J lost 4 bases, with 14 bases between them. This CDR3 spans 13 amino acids. CDR3 residues: CSATDNKGYEQYF. In DNA form, the CDR3 reads TGCAGTGCTACTGACAACAAGGGGTACGAGCAGTACTTC.

V usage is TRBV12-2 and J usage is TRBJ2-1; no check of the table's D call, TRBD2, against the DNA was made. TRBV12-2 is annotated as a pseudogene. The CDR3 is 14 residues long. As DNA, the CDR3 is TGTGCAAGTCGCTTAGGGCGGGGGGCCCCGGAGCAGTTCTTC. Translation gives CASRLGRGAPEQFF.

This sequence joins TRBV5-6 and TRBJ2-6, with unresolved D. This CDR3 contains 16 residues. Trimming took 0 bases from V and 0 from J, leaving 7 bases between them. The germline gives CDR1 SGHDT, CDR2 YYEEEE. The CDR3 protein is CASSLGLFSGANVLTF. The DNA for the CDR3 is TGTGCCAGCAGCTTGGGACTTTTCTCTGGGGCCAACGTCCTGACTTTC.

This rearrangement joins TRBV28 to TRBJ1-6; TRBD1 matches 10 bases. After removal of 4 bases from V and 9 bases from J, the junction contained 6 bases not matched to a gene. CDR1 and CDR2 from the germline V gene are MDHEN and SYDVKM. The CDR3 has 15 residues. Here the CDR3 reads CASSSQTGGSSPLHF. The CDR3 nucleotides read TGTGCCAGCAGTTCCCAGACAGGGGGCAGTTCACCCCTCCACTTT.

The V and J genes are TRBV28 and TRBJ1-2, with 7 bases fitting TRBD1. The germline CDR1 and CDR2 sequences are MDHEN and SYDVKM. V shed 4 bases, J shed 4 bases, and the junction held 3 bases outside the gene matches. The CDR3 runs to 13 residues. In nucleotides, the CDR3 is TGTGCCAGCAGTTCGGACAGGACCTATGGCTACACCTTC. Amino acids: CASSSDRTYGYTF.

The chain employs TRBV11-3 and TRBJ1-1; D unresolved. Germline CDR1 SGHNT, CDR2 YENEEA. The CDR3 is 13 amino acids. Trimming cost V 0 bases and J 1 base, with 3 bases left between them. This chain's CDR3 is CASSLEGNTEAFF. The CDR3 DNA sequence: TGTGCCAGCAGCTTAGAGGGGAACACTGAAGCTTTCTTT.

The V gene is TRBV7-2, the J gene TRBJ1-2, with 9 nucleotides matching TRBD1. V gave up 0 bases and J gave up 8 bases; unmatched junction bases: 4. The CDR3 has 14 residues. Germline assignment: CDR1 SGHTA and CDR2 FQGNSA. The DNA of the CDR3 is TGTGCCAGCAGCTTAGCCGGGACAGGGTTGGGCTACACCTTC. This encodes CASSLAGTGLGYTF. Looking up the rest from reference TRBV7-2 and TRBJ1-2 gives the full variable domain: GAGVSQSPSNKVTEKGKDVELRCDPISGHTALYWYRQSLGQGLEFLIYFQGNSAPDKSGLPSDRFSAERTGGSVSTLTIQRTQQEDSAVYLCASSLAGTGLGYTFGSGTRLTVV.

The chain is built from TRBV12-3 or TRBV12-4 and TRBJ2-7; D might be TRBD1 (6 bases). With 7 bases removed from V and 4 bases from J, the gap between germline ends came to 14 bases. The CDR3 has 13 residues. CDR3 sequence reads: CASTPQGHYEQYF. CDR3 sequence (DNA): TGTGCCAGCACCCCTCAGGGGCATTACGAGCAGTACTTC.

This clone showed up just once. The J gene is TRBJ2-2, the V gene TRBV5-6; TRBD2 matches at 11 bases. The trim removed 7 bases at V and 1 base at J, leaving 3 bases unmatched. The CDR3 has 15 amino acids. In germline, CDR1 is SGHDT, CDR2 YYEEEE. The CDR3 DNA is TGTGCCAGCCACCTAGCGGGGGGGAACACCGGGGAGCTGTTTTTT. Translating it yields CASHLAGGNTGELFF.

CDR3 bases: TGTGCCAGCAGCTTCGGACAGGGGGATTCACCCCTCCACTTT. Translated: CASSFGQGDSPLHF. The rearrangement links TRBV9 to TRBJ1-6, with TRBD1 identical over 10 bases. V shed 4 bases, J shed 8 bases, and the junction held 3 bases outside the gene matches. This CDR3 region has 14 residues. The germline V gene has CDR1 SGDLS and CDR2 YYNGEE.

The chain links TRBV5-4 to TRBJ2-5; unclear D gene. The V and J ends lost 4 bases and 5 bases respectively, with 6 bases between them. The CDR3 has 11 amino acids. Germline V gene sequence: CDR1 SGHNT, CDR2 YYREEE (reference sequence). This CDR3 is CASSLRETQYF. Here the CDR3 DNA reads TGTGCCAGCAGCCTCCGGGAGACCCAGTACTTC.

The chain carries TRBV7-9 and TRBJ1-1; TRBD1 matches at 11 bases. Germline-derived CDR1 and CDR2 are SEHNR and FQNEAQ (reference sequence). There are 15 residues in the CDR3. V lost 5 bases to trimming and J lost 5 bases; unmatched junction nucleotides: 7. The CDR3 reads CASSTGQGARTEAFF. DNA of the CDR3: TGTGCCAGCAGCACCGGACAGGGGGCGCGGACTGAAGCTTTCTTT. The full variable domain, its missing parts supplied by reference TRBV7-9 and TRBJ1-1, is DTGVSQNPRHKITKRGQNVTFRCDPISEHNRLYWYRQTLGQGPEFLTYFQNEAQLEKSRLLSDRFSAERPKGSFSTLEIQRTEQGDSAMYLCASSTGQGARTEAFFGQGTRLTVV.

This chain connects TRBV14 to TRBJ1-6; tentative D call: TRBD1 (6 bases). V lost 0 bases and J 10 bases, leaving 16 bases between the germline ends. CDR3 length equals 16 residues. CDR1 and CDR2 from the germline V gene are SGHDN and FVKESK. This CDR3 is CASSQDLDPQGSPLHF. CDR3 sequence (DNA): TGTGCCAGCAGCCAAGATCTAGACCCTCAGGGGTCACCCCTCCACTTT.

This clone was detected only once. The rearrangement links TRBV3-1 (or the pseudogene TRBV3-2) to TRBJ1-1, with D perhaps TRBD1 (6 bases). V was shortened by 6 bases and J by 1 base, with 21 bases between the two germline ends. CDR1 is LGHDT and CDR2 is YNNKEL in the germline V gene (reference sequence). CDR3 length: 17 residues. CDR3 DNA: TGTGCCAGCAGGCCAAGGGGGGGGGATATGTCGAACACTGAAGCTTTCTTT. Translating it yields CASRPRGGDMSNTEAFF.

The gene calls are TRBV27 and TRBJ1-4, with 8 bases identical to TRBD1. The CDR3 consists of 14 residues. CDR1 MNHEY and CDR2 SMNVEV come from the germline V gene (reference sequence). V gave up 4 bases and J gave up 6 bases; unmatched junction bases: 4. The CDR3 region is CASSSGTGDEKLFF. As DNA, the CDR3 is TGTGCCAGCAGTTCCGGGACAGGAGATGAAAAACTGTTTTTT.

The rearrangement joins TRBV24-1 to TRBJ1-5; 9 nucleotides align to TRBD1. Germline V gene data show CDR1 as KGHDR and CDR2 as SFDVKD. This CDR3 has 17 residues. With 7 bases clipped from V and 5 bases from J, the junction kept 14 bases outside the gene matches. The CDR3 DNA follows: TGTGCCACCAGCGGGGGGTATAGGGACAGGGTTCATCAGCCCCAGCATTTT. This codes for CATSGGYRDRVHQPQHF.

The rearrangement uses TRBV11-2 and TRBJ2-3, with 9 nucleotides matching TRBD1. The CDR3 is 16 residues long. The junction had 8 bases not matched to a gene; V was cut back by 3 bases and J by 4 bases. The germline V gene encodes CDR1 SGHAT and CDR2 FQNNGV. In DNA form, the CDR3 reads TGTGCCAGCAGCTTCTCCGGGACAGGGCAGGCAGATACGCAGTATTTT. Its protein product is CASSFSGTGQADTQYF.

The rearrangement joins TRBV7-2 to TRBJ1-1; weak D call: TRBD1 (6 bases). The germline V gene has CDR1 SGHTA and CDR2 FQGNSA. The CDR3 sequence is 14 residues long. CDR3 residues: CASQRGGSSTEAFF. CDR3 nucleotide sequence: TGTGCGAGCCAGAGAGGGGGGTCTAGCACTGAAGCTTTCTTT.

The sample holds one count of this clone. V is TRBV9 and J is TRBJ2-7; 7 bases are a match to TRBD2. The CDR3 totals 15 residues. Trimming at V came to 4 bases and at J to 5 bases, leaving 12 bases not matched to a gene. Germline CDR1 SGDLS, CDR2 YYNGEE. CDR3 coding DNA: TGTGCCAGCAGCTCCCATTCGGGGAGGGGAGACGAGCAGTACTTC. Its translation is CASSSHSGRGDEQYF.

This clone was counted a single time. CDR3 nucleotides: TGTGCCAGCAGCTGGGACAGAAGCTCTGGAAACACCATATATTTT. This gives the protein CASSWDRSSGNTIYF. The V gene is TRBV6-1, the J gene TRBJ1-3; 7 bases match TRBD1. V was clipped by 6 bases and J by 0 bases; unmatched bases: 5. The CDR3 sequence is 15 residues long. Germline values: CDR1 MNHNS, CDR2 SASEGT.

V and J are TRBV25-1 and TRBJ2-7; TRBD2 aligns across 8 bases. After removal of 2 bases from V and 5 bases from J, the junction contained 8 bases not matched to a gene. CDR3 length: 15 amino acids. CDR1 MGHDK and CDR2 SYGVNS come from the germline V gene. In DNA form, the CDR3 reads TGTGCCAGCAGTGAACAGGCGGGGACTAGAGACGAGCAGTACTTC. Translated, it gives CASSEQAGTRDEQYF.